Listed below are T cell receptor beta chains from one sample, sequenced in a study of cytomegalovirus exposure and HLA in healthy donors. TCRdb's table, derived via immunoSEQ multiplex PCR, lists solely in-frame clones and lacks some. The sample consists of approximately 190,000 clones, roughly 76% of them appearing once. Sequenced input: PBMCs. These receptors were collected from a woman in her 30s in good health and CMV-seropositive. The CDR3 runs from the conserved cysteine through the conserved F or W. D genes are given only for firm matches. Expanded clones get a size class; other rows say once, few or many, or leave the size out.

length: 14; V: TRBV4-3; D: TRBD1; J: TRBJ1-1; size: .; CDR3: CASSLGQGNTEAFF; DNA: TGCGCCAGCAGCCTTGGACAGGGGAACACTGAAGCTTTCTTT
length: 19; V: TRBV27; D: TRBD1; J: TRBJ1-5; size: .; CDR3: CASSPSSAALDRGGQPQHF; DNA: TGTGCCAGCAGTCCTTCGTCAGCAGCTCTAGACAGGGGGGGTCAGCCCCAGCATTTT
length: 15; V: TRBV6-1; D: TRBD1; J: TRBJ2-2; size: .; CDR3: CASSDVGGASGELFF; DNA: TGTGCCAGCAGTGACGTAGGGGGCGCATCAGGGGAGCTGTTTTTT
length: 13; V: TRBV10-3; D: TRBD1; J: TRBJ1-1; size: few; CDR3: CAISDKGQAHAFF; DNA: TGTGCCATCAGTGATAAGGGACAGGCCCATGCTTTCTTT
length: 14; V: TRBV28; D: .; J: TRBJ1-2; size: .; CDR3: CASSVQAFNYGYTF; DNA: TGTGCCAGCTCTGTGCAGGCCTTCAACTATGGCTACACCTTC
length: 15; V: TRBV19; D: TRBD2; J: TRBJ2-1; size: .; CDR3: CASNVGRGAYNEQFF; DNA: TGTGCCAGTAATGTCGGGAGGGGGGCATACAATGAGCAGTTCTTC
length: 16; V: TRBV5-6; D: TRBD1; J: TRBJ2-2; size: .; CDR3: CASRKQDRMGTGELFF; DNA: TGTGCCAGCAGGAAACAGGACAGGATGGGCACCGGGGAGCTGTTTTTT
length: 15; V: TRBV4-2; D: .; J: TRBJ2-7; size: .; CDR3: CASSQEITLSYEQYF; DNA: TGTGCCAGCAGCCAAGAGATAACCCTCTCCTACGAGCAGTACTTC
length: 15; V: TRBV7-3; D: TRBD2; J: TRBJ2-3; size: .; CDR3: CASSLRGGAADTQYF; DNA: TGTGCCAGCAGCCTTCGGGGGGGCGCAGCAGATACGCAGTATTTT
length: 16; V: TRBV7-2; D: TRBD2; J: TRBJ2-5; size: once; CDR3: CASSLSLRGGGETQYF; DNA: TGTGCCAGCAGCTTAAGTCTGCGGGGGGGCGGAGAGACCCAGTACTTC
length: 13; V: TRBV4-2; D: TRBD1; J: TRBJ1-4; size: .; CDR3: CASRRQGYEKLFF; DNA: TGTGCCAGCAGACGACAGGGGTACGAAAAACTGTTTTTT
length: 14; V: TRBV4-2; D: TRBD2; J: TRBJ2-4; size: .; CDR3: CASSRAGTSANQYF; DNA: TGTGCCAGCAGCCGGGCGGGGACTAGCGCAAACCAGTACTTC
length: 15; V: TRBV7-6; D: .; J: TRBJ1-2; size: .; CDR3: CASSLAPGQWDGYTF; DNA: TGTGCCAGCAGCTTAGCCCCTGGACAGTGGGATGGCTACACCTTC
length: 12; V: TRBV30; D: .; J: TRBJ2-5; size: .; CDR3: CAWIPLKETQYF; DNA: TGTGCCTGGATCCCCCTAAAAGAGACCCAGTACTTC
length: 15; V: TRBV28; D: .; J: TRBJ2-6; size: once; CDR3: CASSLGGPGANVLTF; DNA: TGTGCCAGCAGTTTGGGGGGGCCAGGGGCCAACGTCCTGACTTTC
length: 15; V: TRBV5-6; D: .; J: TRBJ1-1; size: .; CDR3: CASSFYVGSGTEAFF; DNA: TGTGCCAGCAGCTTCTACGTTGGGAGCGGCACTGAAGCTTTCTTT
length: 14; V: TRBV28; D: TRBD2; J: TRBJ2-1; size: .; CDR3: CASTLLAGGGEQFF; DNA: TGTGCCAGCACCTTACTAGCGGGGGGTGGAGAGCAGTTCTTC
length: 15; V: TRBV5-1; D: TRBD2; J: TRBJ2-7; size: .; CDR3: CASSGGLAGGDEQYF; DNA: TGCGCCAGCAGCGGGGGACTAGCGGGAGGCGACGAGCAGTACTTC
length: 15; V: TRBV28; D: TRBD1; J: TRBJ2-2; size: .; CDR3: CASSLPGTGAGELFF; DNA: TGTGCCAGCAGTTTACCAGGGACAGGAGCCGGGGAGCTGTTTTTT
length: 15; V: TRBV4-1; D: .; J: TRBJ2-5; size: .; CDR3: CASSQEILLRGTQYF; DNA: TGCGCCAGCAGCCAAGAGATCCTACTTCGGGGGACCCAGTACTTC
length: 14; V: TRBV5-6; D: TRBD1; J: TRBJ2-3; size: .; CDR3: CASSLLTGWDTQYF; DNA: TGTGCCAGCAGCTTGTTGACAGGGTGGGATACGCAGTATTTT
length: 15; V: TRBV6-1; D: .; J: TRBJ1-3; size: .; CDR3: CASRGDSSGGNTIYF; DNA: TGTGCCAGCCGTGGGGACTCGTCCGGTGGAAACACCATATATTTT
length: 14; V: TRBV28; D: TRBD1; J: TRBJ1-2; size: .; CDR3: CASSPPGQGWSYTF; DNA: TGTGCCAGCAGTCCGCCGGGACAGGGCTGGAGCTACACCTTC
length: 16; V: TRBV5-5; D: TRBD1; J: TRBJ2-3; size: .; CDR3: CASSQPGQGQTDTQYF; DNA: TGTGCCAGCAGCCAGCCAGGACAGGGTCAAACAGATACGCAGTATTTT
length: 12; V: TRBV27; D: .; J: TRBJ2-2; size: few; CDR3: CASSFFSGELFF; DNA: TGTGCCAGCAGTTTTTTCTCGGGGGAGCTGTTTTTT
length: 16; V: TRBV7-2; D: TRBD2; J: TRBJ2-7; size: .; CDR3: CASSLGRAGGSYEQYF; DNA: TGTGCCAGCAGCCTCGGGAGAGCGGGAGGGTCTTACGAGCAGTACTTC
length: 14; V: TRBV5-1; D: .; J: TRBJ1-4; size: .; CDR3: CASSFLGDAEKLFF; DNA: TGCGCCAGCAGCTTCCTCGGGGATGCCGAAAAACTGTTTTTT